Below are 15 T cell receptor beta chains sequenced from a single sample in a study of shared clonotypes between healthy human individuals. Sequenced by immunoSEQ multiplex PCR; TCRdb stores in-frame clones only, minus some. The data contain millions of clones, 93% of them singletons. The sequenced sample was naive CD4+ T cells from PBMCs. Subset meaning: CD45RA+ positively selected. Source of these receptors: a young man in good health. Some clones in this sample may be carry-over from other donors' samples.

The chain has TRBV25-1 and TRBJ2-3; 11 bases agree with TRBD2. The ends lost 5 bases at V and 2 bases at J; junction bases unmatched: 12. This CDR3 has 18 residues. Germline lookup yields CDR1 MGHDK and CDR2 SYGVNS. In nucleotides, the CDR3 is TGTGCCAGCAGTCCCCCGCGAGGGACTAGCGGAGTCACAGATACGCAGTATTTT. This gives the protein CASSPPRGTSGVTDTQYF.

The rearrangement links TRBV7-9 to TRBJ2-7; TRBD2 aligns across 10 bases. The V segment lost 1 base and the J segment 5 bases; nucleotides outside the gene matches: 8. The CDR3 consists of 16 residues. Looked up from germline, CDR1 is SEHNR and CDR2 is FQNEAQ (reference sequence). The CDR3 DNA follows: TGTGCCAGCAGCTTAGAGGTACTAAGCGGGAGGGACGAGCAGTACTTC. Translation gives CASSLEVLSGRDEQYF.

The chain links TRBV5-1 to TRBJ1-5, with D maybe TRBD1 (5 bases). V was clipped by 3 bases and J by 6 bases, with 10 bases between them. The CDR3 is 13 residues long. The germline V gene encodes CDR1 SGHRS and CDR2 YFSETQ. In DNA form, the CDR3 reads TGCGCCAGCAGCTGGGGTGGGGGTCAGCCCCAGCATTTT. This sequence encodes CASSWGGGQPQHF.

The chain is built from TRBV4-2 and TRBJ2-1; TRBD2 agrees at 11 bases. The germline V gene encodes CDR1 LGHNA and CDR2 YNFKEQ. The CDR3 covers 16 residues. J lost 7 bases, V lost 3 bases, and 8 bases had no gene match. CDR3 coding DNA: TGTGCCAGCAGCCACCAACTAGCGGGAGTTCAGAATGAGCAGTTCTTC. This sequence encodes CASSHQLAGVQNEQFF.

Remarks on this clone: The same CDR3 arises from other DNA sequences in this sample as well. The rearrangement joins TRBV18 to TRBJ2-3, with unresolved D. The germline V gene has CDR1 KGHSH and CDR2 LQKENI. Trimming took 3 bases from V and 1 from J, leaving 5 bases between them. The CDR3 is 13 residues long. The CDR3 protein is CASSPLGTDTQYF. DNA of the CDR3: TGTGCCAGCTCACCCCTCGGCACAGATACGCAGTATTTT.

The V call is TRBV4-1, the J call TRBJ2-7; TRBD2 matches at 15 bases. CDR3 length: 17 residues. The germline gives CDR1 MGHRA, CDR2 YSYEKL. V dropped 0 bases and J dropped 7; count of bases not matched to a gene: 7. CDR3 region: CASSQDVGTSGRNEQYF. As DNA, the CDR3 is TGCGCCAGCAGCCAAGACGTTGGGACTAGCGGGAGGAATGAGCAGTACTTC.

The chain uses TRBV5-5 and TRBJ1-2; TRBD1 agrees at 8 bases. V dropped 5 bases and J dropped 1; count of bases not matched to a gene: 10. The CDR3 covers 16 residues. Per the germline V gene, CDR1 is SGHKS and CDR2 is YYEKEE (reference sequence). The chain's CDR3 is CASRSDRGPLNYGYTF. CDR3 nucleotide sequence: TGTGCCAGCAGATCAGACAGGGGACCACTTAACTATGGCTACACCTTC.

This clone was found once. This chain joins TRBV9 and TRBJ2-7; 7 positions match TRBD2. The CDR3 extends over 15 amino acids. V lost 0 bases to trimming and J lost 6 bases; unmatched junction nucleotides: 9. Germline CDR1 SGDLS, CDR2 YYNGEE. The CDR3 nucleotides read TGTGCCAGCAGCGTAGGGGGAGGGGTTGCAGGCGAGCAGTACTTC. The encoded protein is CASSVGGGVAGEQYF.

The chain uses TRBV4-1 and TRBJ2-3, with 13 positions matching TRBD2. From germline, CDR1 is MGHRA and CDR2 YSYEKL. The CDR3 has 18 residues. V lost 4 bases to trimming and J lost 2 bases; unmatched junction nucleotides: 9. CDR3 region: CASSRNAGTSGTTDTQYF. In DNA, the CDR3 is TGCGCCAGCAGCCGAAACGCCGGGACTAGCGGGACCACAGATACGCAGTATTTT.

The chain joins TRBV30 to TRBJ2-1, with D possibly matching TRBD1 (6 bases). The V and J ends lost 0 bases and 6 bases respectively, with 12 bases between them. Germline CDR1 is GTSNPN and CDR2 is SVGIG (reference sequence). The CDR3 totals 14 residues. For the CDR3, the DNA is TGTGCCTGGAGTGTCCCGGGACACCGCAATGAGCAGTTCTTC. The encoded protein is CAWSVPGHRNEQFF.

The J gene is TRBJ2-3, the V gene TRBV30; D gene ambiguous. Between the trimmed V and J ends, which lost 3 bases and 2 bases, there was a span of 18 bases. Germline values: CDR1 GTSNPN, CDR2 SVGIG (reference sequence). The CDR3 totals 16 residues. The CDR3 nucleotides are TGTGCCTGGAGAGTATATCCGCCCGCTTCCACAGATACGCAGTATTTT. Translation gives CAWRVYPPASTDTQYF.

The rearrangement uses TRBV28 and TRBJ1-2; the match to TRBD1 covers 7 bases. The CDR3 is 14 amino acids. Trimming took 5 bases from V and 8 from J; bases not matched to a gene: 11. The germline gives CDR1 MDHEN, CDR2 SYDVKM. The CDR3 protein is CASSSGGGRRGYTF. The CDR3 nucleotides are TGTGCCAGCAGTAGCGGAGGGGGCCGCAGAGGCTACACCTTC.

The V gene is TRBV7-3, the J gene TRBJ2-7, with 8 bases lining up with TRBD2. Unmatched junction bases numbered 6, after V lost 2 bases and J lost 3 bases. This CDR3 comprises 15 residues. CDR1 and CDR2 (germline): SGHTA, FQGTGA. CDR3 residues: CASSLSSGPYYEQYF. CDR3 coding DNA: TGTGCCAGCAGCTTATCTAGCGGGCCTTACTACGAGCAGTACTTC.

This clone was detected a few times. V gene TRBV6-1 combines with J gene TRBJ1-1; D gene unclear. Trimming shortened V by 4 bases and J by 1 base, and 7 bases separated the two germline ends. This CDR3 spans 13 amino acids. Germline V gene data show CDR1 as MNHNS and CDR2 as SASEGT. CDR3 DNA sequence: TGTGCCAGCAGTGGGTCGGGGAACACTGAAGCTTTCTTT. Translation: CASSGSGNTEAFF.

The J gene is TRBJ2-5, the V gene TRBV4-2; 14 nucleotides line up with TRBD2. Germline V gene data show CDR1 as LGHNA and CDR2 as YNFKEQ. The CDR3 covers 16 residues. J was trimmed by 5 bases and V by 2 bases; bases with no gene match: 4. The CDR3 sequence is CASSQSTSGGEETQYF. In nucleotides, the CDR3 is TGTGCCAGCAGCCAATCGACTAGCGGGGGGGAGGAGACCCAGTACTTC.